Each of the 17 T cell receptor beta chains below was sequenced from the same sample in a study of blood T cell repertoires in COVID-19. Here immunoSEQ multiplex PCR was the method, and the copy in TCRdb shows in-frame clones only, minus some. The table has 150,000 to 200,000 clones, about 83% seen once; the top ten hold 3% to 4.5%. The sample was peripheral blood. The receptors originated from a man aged 18 to 29 with active or convalescent COVID-19.

This clone was seen just once. The CDR3 coding sequence is TGCGCCAGCAGCCCGGGACAGCAACCTGTCTATGGCTACACCTTC. Translated: CASSPGQQPVYGYTF. The genes are TRBV5-1 and TRBJ1-2; the match to TRBD1 covers 7 bases. Germline V gene data show CDR1 as SGHRS and CDR2 as YFSETQ. The CDR3 loop spans 15 amino acids. V gave up 4 bases and J gave up 4 bases; unmatched junction bases: 10.

The rearrangement joins TRBV28 to TRBJ2-1, with a weak D call TRBD1 (6 bases). With 5 bases removed from V and 8 bases from J, the gap between germline ends came to 19 bases. The CDR3 loop spans 15 amino acids. Germline V CDR1 and CDR2: MDHEN, SYDVKM. Written as DNA, the CDR3 is TGTGCCAGCAGTCTATCGACAGGTGCGGTGGATGAGCAGTTCTTC. It yields the protein CASSLSTGAVDEQFF. Full variable domain (missing parts from reference TRBV28 and TRBJ2-1): DVKVTQSSRYLVKRTGEKVFLECVQDMDHENMFWYRQDPGLGLRLIYFSYDVKMKEKGDIPEGYSVSREKKERFSLILESASTNQTSMYLCASSLSTGAVDEQFFGPGTRLTVL.

This chain links TRBV27 with TRBJ1-6; 8 bases match TRBD1. V lost 2 bases, J lost 7 bases, and 1 base stayed unmatched. This CDR3 is built from 14 residues. The germline V gene encodes CDR1 MNHEY and CDR2 SMNVEV (reference sequence). CDR3 loop: CASSLQGANSPLHF. CDR3 in DNA: TGTGCCAGCAGTTTACAGGGGGCGAATTCACCCCTCCACTTT.

The rearrangement joins TRBV5-1 to TRBJ1-3; D unclear. Germline V gene lookup returns CDR1 SGHRS and CDR2 YFSETQ. V was shortened by 0 bases and J by 6 bases, with 4 bases between the two germline ends. CDR3 length equals 12 residues. CDR3 sequence (DNA): TGCGCCAGCAGCTTGGATCTAAACACCATATATTTT. This translates into CASSLDLNTIYF.

This clone has a single count. The genes are TRBV25-1 and TRBJ1-2, with D uncertain. The CDR3 has 12 residues. Germline V gene data show CDR1 as MGHDK and CDR2 as SYGVNS. Trimming removed 4 bases at V and 8 bases at J, with 11 bases between. CDR3 DNA: TGTGCCAGCAGTGGCGGCTCTTGGGGCTACACCTTC. It yields the protein CASSGGSWGYTF.

The chain recombines TRBV14 with TRBJ2-5, with 11 bases that match TRBD2. This CDR3 is built from 19 residues. CDR1 and CDR2 (germline): SGHDN, FVKESK. After removal of 0 bases from V and 5 bases from J, the junction contained 14 bases not matched to a gene. The CDR3, as DNA: TGTGCCAGCAGCCAAGATGGGGCCACTAGCGGGAGTCCCCCGGAGACCCAGTACTTC. Translated: CASSQDGATSGSPPETQYF.

This clone is a singleton in its sample. The chain couples TRBV18 to TRBJ1-4; a weak D match, TRBD1 (6 bases). Trimming left V 4 bases short and J 0 bases short, with 12 bases between. Looked up from germline, CDR1 is KGHSH and CDR2 is LQKENI. CDR3 size: 16 residues. This CDR3 reads CASSQNREATNEKLFF. The CDR3 DNA follows: TGTGCCAGCTCACAGAACAGGGAAGCAACTAATGAAAAACTGTTTTTT. The complete variable domain, with remaining parts taken from reference TRBV18 and TRBJ1-4, reads NAGVMQNPRHLVRRRGQEARLRCSPMKGHSHVYWYRQLPEEGLKFMVYLQKENIIDESGMPKERFSAEFPKEGPSILRIQQVVRGDSAAYFCASSQNREATNEKLFFGSGTQLSVL.

The V and J genes are TRBV28 and TRBJ1-2, with D tentatively TRBD1 (5 bases). Looked up from germline, CDR1 is MDHEN and CDR2 is SYDVKM. Trimming cost V 3 bases and J 4 bases, with 9 bases left between them. The CDR3 length is 13 residues. This CDR3 reads CASSFRQFYGYTF. Here the CDR3 DNA reads TGTGCCAGCAGTTTTCGACAGTTCTATGGCTACACCTTC.

The chain carries TRBV29-1 and TRBJ1-4; 7 nucleotides align to TRBD1. This CDR3 comprises 12 residues. The J segment lost 6 bases and the V segment lost 3 bases, leaving 1 base of the junction unmatched. Germline V gene sequence: CDR1 SQVTM, CDR2 ANQGSEA. The CDR3 DNA sequence: TGCAGCGTTGAGGGGACAGATGAAAAACTGTTTTTT. Translated: CSVEGTDEKLFF. The complete variable domain, with remaining parts taken from reference TRBV29-1 and TRBJ1-4, reads SAVISQKPSRDICQRGTSLTIQCQVDSQVTMMFWYRQQPGQSLTLIATANQGSEATYESGFVIDKFPISRPNLTFSTLTVSNMSPEDSSIYLCSVEGTDEKLFFGSGTQLSVL.

This clone has ten or more counts. Other nucleotide sequences in the sample specify the same CDR3. V usage is TRBV3-1 (or the pseudogene TRBV3-2) and J usage is TRBJ2-1, with 12 bases that match TRBD2. The CDR3 has 15 residues. The V and J ends lost 7 bases and 6 bases, in that order; junction bases with no gene match: 7. Per the germline V gene, CDR1 is LGHDT and CDR2 is YNNKEL (reference sequence). The CDR3 protein is CASTLAGGHVNEQFF. CDR3 in DNA: TGTGCCAGCACCCTAGCGGGGGGGCATGTCAATGAGCAGTTCTTC.

The chain's CDR3 is CARTGNGTSRSYEQYF. DNA of the CDR3: TGCGCCAGAACTGGAAACGGGACTAGCAGATCCTACGAGCAGTACTTC. This chain connects TRBV10-1 to TRBJ2-7; 9 bases are shared with TRBD2. Looked up from germline, CDR1 is WNHNN and CDR2 is SYGVQD (reference sequence). The CDR3 length is 16 residues. V lost 9 bases and J lost 1; bases outside the gene matches: 13.

V gene TRBV18 combines with J gene TRBJ2-7; D may be TRBD1 (6 bases). Germline assignment: CDR1 KGHSH and CDR2 LQKENI. The CDR3 runs 11 residues. Trimming removed 4 bases from V and 6 bases from J, with 7 bases in between. This CDR3 is CASSRDTEQYF. The CDR3 region has the DNA TGTGCCAGCTCACGGGACACCGAGCAGTACTTC. Complete variable domain (other parts from reference TRBV18 and TRBJ2-7): NAGVMQNPRHLVRRRGQEARLRCSPMKGHSHVYWYRQLPEEGLKFMVYLQKENIIDESGMPKERFSAEFPKEGPSILRIQQVVRGDSAAYFCASSRDTEQYFGPGTRLTVT.

This chain joins TRBV10-3 and TRBJ1-2; 7 bases line up with TRBD1. The germline V gene encodes CDR1 ENHRY and CDR2 SYGVKD. The length of the CDR3 is 12 residues. Unmatched junction bases numbered 6, after V lost 7 bases and J lost 7 bases. DNA for the CDR3: TGTGCCATCACTTCGACAGGGCTTGGCTACACCTTC. It translates to CAITSTGLGYTF.

This chain links TRBV30 with TRBJ2-7; 10 nucleotides line up with TRBD1. Germline trimming cut 1 base from V and 2 bases from J; bases unmatched to any gene: 5. The CDR3 extends over 15 amino acids. Germline-derived CDR1 and CDR2 are GTSNPN and SVGIG (reference sequence). CDR3 bases: TGTGCCTGGAGTGGGGGGACAGGGGAAACCTACGAGCAGTACTTC. Translated, it gives CAWSGGTGETYEQYF.

A few counts support this clone. The genes are TRBV3-1 (or the pseudogene TRBV3-2) and TRBJ2-6; weak D call: TRBD1 (5 bases). The CDR3 is made up of 15 amino acids. The germline V gene encodes CDR1 LGHDT and CDR2 YNNKEL (reference sequence). V gave up 3 bases and J gave up 0 bases, with 6 bases separating them. CDR3 residues: CASSHTGSGANVLTF. DNA of the CDR3: TGTGCCAGCAGCCACACAGGCTCTGGGGCCAACGTCCTGACTTTC.

This chain links TRBV28 with TRBJ2-3, with D possibly TRBD2 on 5 matching bases. V dropped 4 bases and J dropped 2 bases, with 13 bases sitting between them. This CDR3 is built from 15 residues. Germline lookup yields CDR1 MDHEN and CDR2 SYDVKM. The CDR3 DNA is TGTGCCAGCAGTTCCGGGAATCTCGCCACAGATACGCAGTATTTT. This translates into CASSSGNLATDTQYF.

The rearrangement uses TRBV5-6 and TRBJ1-1; tentative D call: TRBD1 (6 bases). Germline V gives CDR1 SGHDT, CDR2 YYEEEE. V lost 1 base and J lost 0, with 10 bases in between. The CDR3 covers 15 residues. DNA of the CDR3: TGTGCCAGCAGCTTGCTCGGACAGCTGAACACTGAAGCTTTCTTT. This sequence encodes CASSLLGQLNTEAFF.